The 23 T cell receptor beta chains given below trace back to one sample, sequenced in a study of regulatory T cells in long-lasting Graves disease. As for time point: newly diagnosed GD, antithyroid drugs for less than 3 months. There was RNA extracted from PBMCs, and the TCR library was made from it. Building of the TCR beta libraries involved iRepertoire HTBI primers and Arm-PCR of CDR3 regions. TCRdb ran MiXCR on the multiplex PCR reads and lists one entry per CDR3 protein. The repertoire has roughly 260,000 distinct CDR3 sequences, about 17% of them found once; the top ten carry about 15%. A further study also used this sample, focusing on T cells in Graves' hyperthyroidism and ophthalmopathy.

The input for sequencing was peripheral blood mononuclear cells (PBMCs), taken at new diagnosis, from a patient treated with antithyroid drugs. The receptors stem from a woman aged 25-40 years with Graves disease.

In the case of this clonotype: A far more abundant clone sits one base away, making this likely a read error. The chain recombines TRBV11-2 with TRBJ2-3; D not resolved. In germline, CDR1 is SGHAT, CDR2 FQNNGV. The CDR3 has 16 residues. V was clipped by 5 bases and J by 0 bases, with 15 bases between them. The CDR3 DNA follows: TGTGCCAGCAGCCGTCAAGCGAGGCTAAGCACAGATACGCAGTATTTT. It codes for CASSRQARLSTDTQYF.

This clonotype was recorded at least ten times. The chain is built from TRBV2 and TRBJ1-5, with no clear D. The CDR3 consists of 13 residues. With 4 bases removed from V and 1 base from J, the gap between germline ends came to 5 bases. Germline V CDR1 and CDR2: SNHLY, FYNNEI. The CDR3 coding sequence is TGTGCCAGCAGTGGGTCGAGCAATCAGCCCCAGCATTTT. Protein product: CASSGSSNQPQHF.

A remark on this clonotype: This may stem from a read error, because a much larger clone lies one nucleotide away. This chain joins TRBV6-1 and TRBJ2-3, with D possibly matching TRBD1 (6 bases). In germline, CDR1 is MNHNS, CDR2 SASEGT. The CDR3 length is 13 residues. CDR3 bases: TGTGTCACCACCTACAGGGATGCAGATACGCAGTATTTT. It translates to CVTTYRDADTQYF.

This clonotype was detected ten times or more. This rearrangement joins TRBV12-3 or TRBV12-4 to TRBJ2-7, with 7 bases matching TRBD2. Germline trimming cut 3 bases from V and 4 bases from J; bases unmatched to any gene: 3. This CDR3 has 13 amino acids. CDR3 amino acids: CASSFGRGYEQYF. The CDR3 nucleotides read TGTGCCAGCAGTTTTGGGCGGGGGTACGAGCAGTACTTC.

Ten or more counts support this clonotype. The chain employs TRBV20-1 and TRBJ2-7, with 11 bases lining up with TRBD1. This CDR3 region has 13 residues. V lost 5 bases, J lost 9 bases, and 9 bases stayed unmatched. The V gene's germline CDR1 is DFQATT and CDR2 SNEGSKA (reference sequence). The CDR3: CSARGQGALRQYF. The CDR3 DNA sequence: TGCAGTGCTCGTGGACAGGGGGCTTTAAGGCAGTACTTC.

This clonotype has a count of ten or more. The CDR3 nucleotides read TGTGCCAGCAGCCCCACAGGGGCAGGCTATGGCTACACCTTC. Translated: CASSPTGAGYGYTF. The V call is TRBV3-1, the J call TRBJ1-2; 7 bases line up with TRBD1. The CDR3 totals 14 residues. Trimming removed 4 bases from V and 4 bases from J; junction bases left unmatched: 6. Germline CDR1 LGHDT, CDR2 YNNKEL (reference sequence).

This clonotype appeared many times. This chain links TRBV20-1 with TRBJ1-4; a weak D match, TRBD1 (6 bases). The CDR3 length is 11 residues. Germline V CDR1 and CDR2: DFQATT, SNEGSKA (reference sequence). V lost 6 bases to trimming and J lost 6 bases, with 8 bases between them. CDR3 residues: CSARGHEKLFF. In nucleotides, the CDR3 is TGCAGTGCCAGGGGCCATGAAAAACTGTTTTTT.

This clonotype was counted many times. The chain has TRBV7-6 and TRBJ1-1; D is perhaps TRBD1 (6 bases). V lost 5 bases, J lost 4 bases, and 14 bases lay in between. The CDR3 contains 14 residues. Germline V gene sequence: CDR1 SGHVS, CDR2 FNYEAQ. This chain's CDR3 is CASSHQRGGTEAFF. The CDR3 DNA reads TGTGCCAGCAGCCATCAGAGGGGGGGCACTGAAGCTTTCTTT.

This rearrangement joins TRBV29-1 to TRBJ1-5, with D possibly being TRBD1 (5 bases). CDR1 SQVTM and CDR2 ANQGSEA come from the germline V gene. Trimming took off 6 bases at V and 8 bases at J, with 20 bases between the two ends. The CDR3 is 14 residues long. CDR3 residues: CSVLAGDPWEPQHF. The CDR3 DNA reads as TGCAGCGTGCTGGCCGGGGACCCCTGGGAGCCCCAGCATTTT.

In the case of this clonotype: A read error is possible here, since a much larger clone lies one base away. The chain links TRBV19 to TRBJ2-2; 14 nucleotides align to TRBD2. The CDR3 runs 19 residues. The V gene's germline CDR1 is LNHDA and CDR2 SQIVND (reference sequence). The CDR3 spells CTSSYTGTSGGWNTGELFF. In DNA, the CDR3 is TGTACCAGTAGTTATACCGGGACTAGCGGGGGTTGGAACACCGGGGAGCTGTTTTTT.

This clonotype was counted many times. The DNA for the CDR3 is TGTGCCAGCTCACCCGACCCCAGCTCTGGAAACACCATATATTTT. It translates to CASSPDPSSGNTIYF. The gene calls are TRBV18 and TRBJ1-3, with D unclear. CDR3 length equals 15 residues. Germline CDR1 and CDR2: KGHSH and LQKENI. Deletions cut 3 bases from V and 0 bases from J, with 9 bases between.

The chain is built from TRBV7-6 and TRBJ1-4, with 7 bases that match TRBD1. Unmatched junction bases numbered 3, after V lost 4 bases and J lost 1 base. This CDR3 comprises 15 residues. The V gene's germline CDR1 is SGHVS and CDR2 FNYEAQ. CDR3 in amino acids: CASSSSGGTNEKLFF. Here the CDR3 DNA reads TGTGCCAGCAGCTCCTCAGGGGGAACTAATGAAAAACTGTTTTTT.

This clonotype was observed at least ten times. The chain joins TRBV15 to TRBJ1-3; no clear D. The CDR3 length is 12 residues. CDR1 is LNHNV, CDR2 YYDKDF, per germline (reference sequence). Trimming removed 5 bases at V and 5 bases at J, with 7 bases between. CDR3 in DNA: TGTGCCACCAGCGTAGGCAGAAACACCATATATTTT. It yields the protein CATSVGRNTIYF.

The chain couples TRBV5-1 to TRBJ1-3; D gene unclear. Germline V CDR1 and CDR2: SGHRS, YFSETQ. This CDR3 region has 14 residues. V lost 0 bases, J lost 8 bases, and 12 bases lay in between. CDR3 residues: CASSLGSRGDTIYF. Here the CDR3 DNA reads TGCGCCAGCAGCTTGGGGTCCCGTGGGGACACCATATATTTT.

This clonotype was observed a handful of times. This CDR3 is CASSIVADRSSYNEQFF. CDR3 in DNA: TGTGCCAGTAGTATTGTTGCGGACAGGAGCTCCTACAATGAGCAGTTCTTC. This rearrangement joins TRBV19 to TRBJ2-1; 7 bases fit TRBD1. The CDR3 loop spans 17 amino acids. Germline V gene lookup returns CDR1 LNHDA and CDR2 SQIVND (reference sequence). J was trimmed by 0 bases and V by 3 bases; bases with no gene match: 8.

The rearrangement links TRBV19 to TRBJ1-4; 11 nucleotides align to TRBD1. J gave up 8 bases and V 7 bases, and 6 bases lay outside the gene matches. The CDR3 sequence is 14 residues long. Looked up from germline, CDR1 is LNHDA and CDR2 is SQIVND (reference sequence). CDR3 coding DNA: TGTGCCAGTACCCCGGGACAGGGGGAAGAAAAACTGTTTTTT. Translation gives CASTPGQGEEKLFF.

This clonotype was seen many times. The chain links TRBV6-2 or TRBV6-3 to TRBJ2-5; D is unresolved. The germline V gene encodes CDR1 MNHEY and CDR2 SVGEGT. CDR3 size: 13 residues. V was clipped by 2 bases and J by 3 bases, with 7 bases between them. CDR3: CASSYISEETQYF. CDR3 in DNA: TGTGCCAGCAGTTACATATCGGAAGAGACCCAGTACTTC.

This clonotype was recorded many times. The chain uses TRBV2 and TRBJ2-1, with TRBD2 matching 12 bases. This CDR3 contains 15 residues. Germline values: CDR1 SNHLY, CDR2 FYNNEI. Unmatched junction bases numbered 8, after V lost 7 bases and J lost 7 bases. The CDR3 loop is CASTPTSGGPNEQFF. CDR3 nucleotide sequence: TGTGCCAGCACCCCAACTAGCGGGGGGCCAAATGAGCAGTTCTTC.

Many counts were recorded for this clonotype. The V gene is TRBV24-1, the J gene TRBJ2-1, with D possibly matching TRBD1 (5 bases). This CDR3 is 14 amino acids long. Germline assignment: CDR1 KGHDR and CDR2 SFDVKD. Trimming cost V 5 bases and J 5 bases, with 12 bases left between them. The CDR3 bases are TGTGCCACCAGTGCCGCAGGGTTTAACAATGAGCAGTTCTTC. Its protein product is CATSAAGFNNEQFF.

This clonotype was recorded many times. The rearrangement joins TRBV20-1 to TRBJ1-5; maybe TRBD1 (6 bases). The CDR3 totals 13 residues. Germline CDR1 and CDR2: DFQATT and SNEGSKA (reference sequence). Trimming left V 2 bases short and J 5 bases short, with 10 bases between. The CDR3 protein is CSARRQGYQPQHF. The CDR3 nucleotides are TGCAGTGCTAGACGCCAGGGGTATCAGCCCCAGCATTTT.

This clonotype was detected many times. This chain uses TRBV5-1 with TRBJ2-7, with D tentatively TRBD1 (7 bases). The germline CDR1 and CDR2 sequences are SGHRS and YFSETQ. The CDR3 consists of 13 residues. The germline V and J ends were trimmed by 6 bases and 3 bases, with 13 bases remaining between them. CDR3 sequence reads: CASKGQGGYEQYF. DNA of the CDR3: TGCGCCAGCAAGGGTCAGGGGGGCTACGAGCAGTACTTC.

The V gene is TRBV4-1, the J gene TRBJ2-7; 8 bases fit TRBD2. This CDR3 region has 15 residues. With V trimmed by 3 bases and J by 1 base, 5 bases remained unmatched. Germline CDR1 is MGHRA and CDR2 is YSYEKL. The CDR3 region has the DNA TGCGCCAGCAGCCACGTAGCGGGGCCTTCCTACGAGCAGTACTTC. Translated: CASSHVAGPSYEQYF.

This clonotype was counted at least ten times. The J gene is TRBJ1-3, the V gene TRBV7-9; the D gene is possibly TRBD1 (5 bases). CDR3 length: 14 residues. Trimming pared 4 bases from V and 2 bases from J, leaving 9 bases between. Germline CDR1 is SEHNR and CDR2 is FQNEAQ (reference sequence). The CDR3 spells CASSSGSTGNTIYF. In DNA, the CDR3 is TGTGCCAGCAGCTCAGGGTCGACTGGAAACACCATATATTTT.